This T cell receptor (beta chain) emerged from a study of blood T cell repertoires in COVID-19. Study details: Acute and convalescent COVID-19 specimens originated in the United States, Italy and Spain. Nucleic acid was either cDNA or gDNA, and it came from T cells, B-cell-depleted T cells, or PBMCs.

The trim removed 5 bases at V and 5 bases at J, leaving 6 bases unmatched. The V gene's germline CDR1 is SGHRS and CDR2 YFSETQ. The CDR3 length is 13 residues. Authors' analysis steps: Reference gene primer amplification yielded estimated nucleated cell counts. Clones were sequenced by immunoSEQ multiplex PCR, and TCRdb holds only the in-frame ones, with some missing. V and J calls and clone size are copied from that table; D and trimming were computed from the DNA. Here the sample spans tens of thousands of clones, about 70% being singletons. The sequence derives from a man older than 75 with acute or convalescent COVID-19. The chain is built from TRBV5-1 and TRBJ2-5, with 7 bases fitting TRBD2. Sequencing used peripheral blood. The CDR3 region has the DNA TGCGCCAGCAGACAGCGGGGCTCGGAGACCCAGTACTTC. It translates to CASRQRGSETQYF. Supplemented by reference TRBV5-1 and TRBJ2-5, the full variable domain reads KAGVTQTPRYLIKTRGQQVTLSCSPISGHRSVSWYQQTPGQGLQFLFEYFSETQRNKGNFPGRFSGRQFSNSRSEMNVSTLELGDSALYLCASRQRGSETQYFGPGTRLLVL.